This TCR beta chain stems from a study of blood T cell repertoires in COVID-19. About the research overall: Nucleic acid was either cDNA or gDNA, and it came from T cells, B-cell-depleted T cells, or PBMCs.

Germline V gene data show CDR1 as MNHEY and CDR2 as SVGAGI. The CDR3 consists of 12 residues. Deletions cut 4 bases from V and 7 bases from J, with 10 bases between. How the authors handled the data: Reference gene primer amplification yielded estimated nucleated cell counts. TCRdb's table, derived via immunoSEQ multiplex PCR, lists solely in-frame clones and lacks some. Clone size and the V and J calls come from that table; the DNA yielded D and trimming. The sample includes 300,000 to 400,000 clones, about 88% of them seen just once. Individuals aged about 18 to 89 years were recruited from approximately 22 US areas. Cohort placement rested on clinical history that participants reported themselves.

This chain links TRBV6-5 with TRBJ2-5; tentative D call: TRBD1 (5 bases). The sequence was obtained from a woman aged 18-35 years who had recovered from COVID-19. Sequencing used PBMCs or T cells enriched from blood (not recorded which). For the CDR3, the DNA is TGTGCCAGCAGTTCGTCAGGGTTGACCCAGTACTTC. Translation gives CASSSSGLTQYF.